A selection of T cell receptor beta chains follows, all from one sample in a study of T cells in localized non-small cell lung cancer. Profiled with immunoSEQ multiplex PCR; TCRdb holds only in-frame clones, not every one. The sample carries roughly 3,500 clones, approximately 30% recorded once. The sample consisted of lung tumor tissue, taken before any cancer treatment. The receptors derive from a male donor older than 55 with stage I lung adenocarcinoma. The CDR3 runs from the conserved cysteine through the conserved F or W.

j_gene | v_gene | CDR3aa
TRBJ2-6 | TRBV6-8 | CASSYSNSGANVLTF
TRBJ2-7 | TRBV11-3 | CASSPPEGTYEQYF
TRBJ2-2 | TRBV30 | CAWSVRVRTTGELFF
TRBJ1-4 | TRBV11-3 | CASSRMGLREKLFF
TRBJ1-1 | TRBV18 | CASSPQGQGNTEAFF
TRBJ1-2 | TRBV12-2 | CATHWRGSGYGYTF
TRBJ1-4 | TRBV19 | CASSTAGTVGEKLFF
TRBJ2-3 | TRBV4-1 | CASSLGGDTQYF
TRBJ2-7 | TRBV6-1 | CASSEVGTGDEQYF
TRBJ1-5 | TRBV9 | CASSEGSVWPGSQHF
TRBJ1-2 | TRBV9 | CASSVGTGNPYGYTF
TRBJ2-3 | TRBV29-1 | CSVEGVAGARDTQYF
TRBJ1-4 | TRBV11-3 | CASSPMAGNEKLFF
TRBJ2-7 | TRBV9 | CASTAPQEGSYEQYF
TRBJ1-3 | TRBV11-3 | CASSLEAGGFSGNTIYF
TRBJ2-7 | TRBV18 | CASSPPISGGGYEQYF
TRBJ2-3 | TRBV6-8 | CASSWGGEDTQYF
TRBJ2-1 | TRBV5-1 | CASSWGWEGANEQFF
TRBJ2-5 | TRBV23-1 | CASSQSRRTRQETQYF
TRBJ2-7 | TRBV18 | CASSPKPGLSSYEQYF
TRBJ1-2 | TRBV11-3 | CASSLRETGVGYTF
TRBJ2-3 | TRBV5-1 | CASSLDGGVRTDTQYF
TRBJ1-6 | TRBV6-8 | CASMRRAGGSAYNSPLHF
TRBJ1-5 | TRBV30 | CAWSVPWGASNQPQHF
TRBJ1-5 | TRBV6-8 | CASSYGGGGQPQHF
TRBJ1-2 | TRBV6-1 | CASSEGTPSEGYGYTF
TRBJ2-1 | TRBV6-8 | CASKGFYNEQFF
TRBJ1-1 | TRBV29-1 | CSVILRGREYTEAFF
TRBJ1-1 | TRBV9 | CASRGRYSEAFF
TRBJ2-7 | TRBV11-3 | CASSSIKGGFYEQYF
TRBJ2-3 | TRBV14 | CASSQGLTSTDTQYF
TRBJ2-7 | TRBV7-6 | CASSPNNREIYEQYF
TRBJ1-2 | TRBV19 | CASSIDRQTGGSYGYTF
TRBJ1-2 | TRBV10-1 | CASKREYGYTF
TRBJ2-1 | TRBV11-3 | CASSYLAGRNNEQFF
TRBJ1-4 | TRBV10-2 | CASSHRDTNEKLFF
TRBJ1-6 | TRBV18 | CASSPTDSYNSPLHF
TRBJ2-6 | TRBV6-8 | CATGTRSSGANVLTF
TRBJ1-3 | TRBV9 | CASSVGSGAGNTIYF
TRBJ2-1 | TRBV11-3 | CASSLKTSFYNEQFF
TRBJ1-1 | TRBV6-8 | CASSYSATEAFF